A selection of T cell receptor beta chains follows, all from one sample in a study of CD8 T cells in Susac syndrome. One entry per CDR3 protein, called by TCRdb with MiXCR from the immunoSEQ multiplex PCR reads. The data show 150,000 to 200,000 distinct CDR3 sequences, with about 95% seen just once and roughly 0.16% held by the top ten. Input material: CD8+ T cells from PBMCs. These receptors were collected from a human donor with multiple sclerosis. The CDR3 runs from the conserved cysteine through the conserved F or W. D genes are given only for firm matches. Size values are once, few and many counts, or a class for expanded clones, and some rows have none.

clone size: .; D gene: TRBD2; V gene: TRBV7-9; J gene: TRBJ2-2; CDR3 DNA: TGTGCCGGCCTAGCGGGAGGCGCCGTCACCGGGGAGCTGTTTTTT; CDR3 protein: CAGLAGGAVTGELFF
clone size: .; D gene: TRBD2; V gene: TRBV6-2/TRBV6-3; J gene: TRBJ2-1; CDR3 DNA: TGTGCCAGCAGTTACCTAGCGGGGGCCAGCGACAATGAGCAGTTCTTC; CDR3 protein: CASSYLAGASDNEQFF
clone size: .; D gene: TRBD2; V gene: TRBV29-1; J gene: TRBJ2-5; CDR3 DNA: TGCAGCGTTGTGAGGGAGGCTAGCGGGGACGAGACCCAGTACTTC; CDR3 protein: CSVVREASGDETQYF
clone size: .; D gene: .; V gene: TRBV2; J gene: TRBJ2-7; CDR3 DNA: TGTGCCAGCAGACTCAGGGGCTCGAACTTC; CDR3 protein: CASRLRGSNF
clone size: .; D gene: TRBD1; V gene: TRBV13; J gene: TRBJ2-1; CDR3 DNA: TGTGCCAGCAGCCAAGGGACAGGGTGGGACAATGAGCAGTTCTTC; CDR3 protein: CASSQGTGWDNEQFF
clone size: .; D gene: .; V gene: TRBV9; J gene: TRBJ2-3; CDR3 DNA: TGTGCCAGCAGCGTAGAGCCAGGGGATAGCACAGATACGCAGTATTTT; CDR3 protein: CASSVEPGDSTDTQYF
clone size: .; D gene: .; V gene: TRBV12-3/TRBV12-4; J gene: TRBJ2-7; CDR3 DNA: TGTGCCAGCAGTTTGGCGCAGTTCGCCTACGAGCAGTACTTC; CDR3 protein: CASSLAQFAYEQYF
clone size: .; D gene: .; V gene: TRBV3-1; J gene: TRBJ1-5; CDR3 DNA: TGTGCCAGCAGCCAAGATCAGCCCCAGCATTTT; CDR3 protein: CASSQDQPQHF
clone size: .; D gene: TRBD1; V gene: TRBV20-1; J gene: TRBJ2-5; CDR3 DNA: TGCAGTGCCCTCCCGGGACAGGGACAAGAGACCCAGTACTTC; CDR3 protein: CSALPGQGQETQYF
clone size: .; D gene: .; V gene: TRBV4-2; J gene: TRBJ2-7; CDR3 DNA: TGTGCCAGCAGCCAAACAGAGGCCCACGAGCAGTACTTC; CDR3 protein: CASSQTEAHEQYF
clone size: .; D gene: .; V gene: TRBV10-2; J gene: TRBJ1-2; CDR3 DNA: TGCGCCAGCTTTTCCACGGGAGCAACAACCCGCTACACCTTC; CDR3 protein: CASFSTGATTRYTF
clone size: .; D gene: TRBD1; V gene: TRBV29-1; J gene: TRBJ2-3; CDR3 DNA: TGCAGCGGGGGACGGACAGGGCGAACAGATACGCAGTATTTT; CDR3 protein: CSGGRTGRTDTQYF
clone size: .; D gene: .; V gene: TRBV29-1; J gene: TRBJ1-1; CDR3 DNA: TGCAGCGTTGAAGGTCCGATGAACACTGAAGCTTTCTTT; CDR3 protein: CSVEGPMNTEAFF
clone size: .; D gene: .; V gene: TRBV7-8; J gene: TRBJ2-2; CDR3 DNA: TGTGCCAGCAGCCCTCTCGGAGACACCGGGGAGCTGTTTTTT; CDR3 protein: CASSPLGDTGELFF
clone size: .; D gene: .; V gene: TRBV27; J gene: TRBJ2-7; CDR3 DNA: TGTGCCAGCGCCGGGGCCCTCTACGAGCAGTACTTC; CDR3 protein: CASAGALYEQYF
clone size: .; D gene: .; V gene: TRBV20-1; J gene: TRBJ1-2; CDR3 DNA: TGCAGTGCTAGAGACACAGAAGACTATGGCTACACCTTC; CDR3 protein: CSARDTEDYGYTF
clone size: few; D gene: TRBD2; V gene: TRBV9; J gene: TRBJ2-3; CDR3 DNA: TGTGCCAGCAGCGTCGCGGGAGCCACAGATACGCAGTATTTT; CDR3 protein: CASSVAGATDTQYF
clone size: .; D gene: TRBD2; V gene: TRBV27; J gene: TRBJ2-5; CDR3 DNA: TGTGCCAGCAGGGATTGGGAGGGGGAGACCCAGTACTTC; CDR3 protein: CASRDWEGETQYF
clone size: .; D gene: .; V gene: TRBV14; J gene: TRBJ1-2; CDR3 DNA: TGTGCCAGCAGCGCTCCGAACTATGGCTACACCTTC; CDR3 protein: CASSAPNYGYTF
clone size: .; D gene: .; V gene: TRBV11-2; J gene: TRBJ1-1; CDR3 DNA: TGTGCCAGCAGCTTAAGACCGCTGAACACTGAAGCTTTCTTT; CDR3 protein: CASSLRPLNTEAFF
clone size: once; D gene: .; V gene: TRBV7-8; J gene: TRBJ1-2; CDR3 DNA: TGTGCCAGCAGCTTAGCAGGGTCTGGAGGCTACACCTTC; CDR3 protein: CASSLAGSGGYTF
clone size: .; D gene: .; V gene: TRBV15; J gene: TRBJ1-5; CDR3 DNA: TGTGCCACCAGCAGAGTCATGGATCAGCCCCAGCATTTT; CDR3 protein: CATSRVMDQPQHF
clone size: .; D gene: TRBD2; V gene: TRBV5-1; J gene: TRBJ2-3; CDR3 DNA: TGCGCCAGCAGCTTGGCCTCCAGGGAGGGTTTGCGAACAGATACGCAGTATTTT; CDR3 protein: CASSLASREGLRTDTQYF
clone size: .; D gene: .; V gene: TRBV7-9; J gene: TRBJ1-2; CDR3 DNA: TGTGCCAGCAGCTCTCTGGGGTACTATGGCTACACCTTC; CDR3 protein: CASSSLGYYGYTF
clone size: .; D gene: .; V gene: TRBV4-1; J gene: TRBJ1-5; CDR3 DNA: TGCGCCAGCAGCCAAGGGAGTTATTATAGCGGCAATCAGCCCCAGCATTTT; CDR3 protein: CASSQGSYYSGNQPQHF
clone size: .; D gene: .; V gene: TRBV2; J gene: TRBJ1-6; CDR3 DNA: TGTGCCAGCTGGGGTGGCTCACCCCTCCACTTT; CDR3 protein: CASWGGSPLHF
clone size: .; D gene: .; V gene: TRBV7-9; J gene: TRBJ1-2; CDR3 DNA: TGTGCCAGCAGCTCCCCGTCTGCTAACTATGGCTACACCTTC; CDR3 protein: CASSSPSANYGYTF
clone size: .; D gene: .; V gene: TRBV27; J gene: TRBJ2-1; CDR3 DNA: TGTGCCAGCGGAGGAGGGGTTCCCTCCTACAATGAGCAGTTCTTC; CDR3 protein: CASGGGVPSYNEQFF
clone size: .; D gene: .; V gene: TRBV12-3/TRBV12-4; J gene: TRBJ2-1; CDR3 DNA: TGTGCCAGTACAAGGGGCGGAGGGAACAATGAGCAGTTCTTC; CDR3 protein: CASTRGGGNNEQFF
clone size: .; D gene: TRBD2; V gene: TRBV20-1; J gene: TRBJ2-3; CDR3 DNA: TGCAGTGCTAGAGATACCTCCGGGGAGCGGGGGCGCACAGATACGCAGTATTTT; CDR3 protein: CSARDTSGERGRTDTQYF
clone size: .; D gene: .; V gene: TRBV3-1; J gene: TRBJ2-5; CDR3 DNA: TGTGCCAGCAGCCAAGTTCGGACAGACGAGACCCAGTACTTC; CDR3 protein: CASSQVRTDETQYF
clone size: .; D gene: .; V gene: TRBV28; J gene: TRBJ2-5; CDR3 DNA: TGTGCCAGCACCCGGGACCGAGACGCGGAGACCCAGTACTTC; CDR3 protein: CASTRDRDAETQYF
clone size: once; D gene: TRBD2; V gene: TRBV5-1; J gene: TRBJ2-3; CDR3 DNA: TGCGCCAGCAGCGGACTAGCGGGAGAGGCTGAGGCAGATACGCAGTATTTT; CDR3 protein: CASSGLAGEAEADTQYF
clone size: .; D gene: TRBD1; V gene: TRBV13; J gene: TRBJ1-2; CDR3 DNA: TGTGCCAGCAGCTTCGGGACAGGGGACTTTAACTATGGCTACACCTTC; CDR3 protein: CASSFGTGDFNYGYTF
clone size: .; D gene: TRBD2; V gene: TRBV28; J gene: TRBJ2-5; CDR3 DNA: TGTGCCAGCAGTCCACTAGCGGGAGGGCCAGAGACCCAGTACTTC; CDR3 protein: CASSPLAGGPETQYF
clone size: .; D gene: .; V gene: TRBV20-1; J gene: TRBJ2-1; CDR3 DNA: TGCAGTGCTAGAGACCTGCTAGCGACTCCCTACAATGAGCAGTTCTTC; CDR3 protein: CSARDLLATPYNEQFF
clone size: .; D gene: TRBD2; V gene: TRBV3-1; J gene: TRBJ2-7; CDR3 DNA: TGTGCCAGCAGCCCTCCCCGCGGGAGCGCGGACTACGAGCAGTACTTC; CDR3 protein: CASSPPRGSADYEQYF
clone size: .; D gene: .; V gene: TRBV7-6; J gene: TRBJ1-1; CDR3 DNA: TGTGCCAGCTCACGTCCGGGGGCCACTGAAGCTTTCTTT; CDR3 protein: CASSRPGATEAFF
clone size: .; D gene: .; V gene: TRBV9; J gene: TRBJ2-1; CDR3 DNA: TGTGCCAGCAGCCCCAGACGGGAGTTAAGAAACAATGAGCAGTTCTTC; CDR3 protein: CASSPRRELRNNEQFF
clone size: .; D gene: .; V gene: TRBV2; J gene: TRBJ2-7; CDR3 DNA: TGTGCCAGCAGGGCGGAGGTTGGGAGGACCTACGAGCAGTACTTC; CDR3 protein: CASRAEVGRTYEQYF
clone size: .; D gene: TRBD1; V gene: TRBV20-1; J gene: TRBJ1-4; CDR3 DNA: TGCAGTGCTAGAGATTGGACAGGGCCGAGGGAAAAACTGTTTTTT; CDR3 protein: CSARDWTGPREKLFF
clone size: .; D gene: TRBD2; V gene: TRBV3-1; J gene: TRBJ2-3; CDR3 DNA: TGTGCCAGCAGCCACTCGGGACTAGCGACAGATACGCAGTATTTT; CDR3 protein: CASSHSGLATDTQYF
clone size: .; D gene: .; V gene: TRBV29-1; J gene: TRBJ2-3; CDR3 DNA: TGCAGCGGATTCGGACACCTTAAGACAGATACGCAGTATTTT; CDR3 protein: CSGFGHLKTDTQYF
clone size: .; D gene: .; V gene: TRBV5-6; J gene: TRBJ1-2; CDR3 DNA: TGTGCCAGCAGCTTGGACGGGACCTCCGGAGTTGTGCGATATGGCTACACCTTC; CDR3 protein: CASSLDGTSGVVRYGYTF
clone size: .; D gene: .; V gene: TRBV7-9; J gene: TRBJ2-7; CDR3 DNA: TGTGCCAGCAGCTTAGCGCTTGGGGATACCTCCAGGCACGAGCAGTACTTC; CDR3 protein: CASSLALGDTSRHEQYF
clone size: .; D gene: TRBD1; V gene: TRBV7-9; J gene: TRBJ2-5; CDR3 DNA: TGTGCCAGCAGCTTAGCGGACAGGGCGCTAAAAGAGACCCAGTACTTC; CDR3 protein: CASSLADRALKETQYF